The clone carrying this T cell receptor beta chain appeared many times. This entry comes from a study of shared clonotypes between healthy human individuals. On the study more broadly: Every donor yielded three CD4 naive, three CD4 memory, two CD8 naive and one CD8 memory plate.

Measured with immunoSEQ multiplex PCR; TCRdb has only the in-frame clones, and not every one. This repertoire shows about 300,000 clones, under 80% found once; its top ten account for 10%. Germline assignment: CDR1 SGHAT and CDR2 FQNNGV. This CDR3 has 18 amino acids. Trimming cost V 2 bases and J 5 bases; bases outside gene matches: 16. Sequencing used memory CD4+ T cells sorted from blood. Subset specified: CD45RA-negative fraction. This chain connects TRBV11-2 to TRBJ2-7, with 9 nucleotides matching TRBD2. This TCR derives from a young man in good health. In nucleotides, the CDR3 is TGTGCCAGCAGCTTATTGGCAGGCGCACTAGCGGGTACCAACGAGCAGTACTTC. Translating gives CASSLLAGALAGTNEQYF.